The TCR beta chain described here comes from a study of CD8 T cells in Susac syndrome. V lost 6 bases, J lost 4 bases, and 16 bases lay in between. The CDR3 totals 14 residues. The V gene's germline CDR1 is MNHEY and CDR2 SVGEGT. Random hexamers were used to reverse transcribe about 0.5 to 1 ug of RNA. TCRdb processed the immunoSEQ multiplex PCR reads anew with MiXCR; each CDR3 protein has one entry. This sample has approximately 170,000 distinct CDR3 sequences, with roughly 94% found just once. The TCR was taken from a human donor with multiple sclerosis. V is TRBV6-2 or TRBV6-3 and J is TRBJ2-7; D is possibly TRBD1 or TRBD2 (5 bases each). The sequencing sample was made of CD4+ T cells from PBMCs. This CDR3 reads CASSRVDGGYEQYF. CDR3 bases: TGTGCCAGCAGCCGTGTTGATGGGGGATACGAGCAGTACTTC.